This T cell receptor (beta chain) was recovered during a study of early T cells in non-severe SARS-CoV-2 infection. Study background: Chains from this unsorted whole-blood bulk RNA could not be paired.

The CDR3 is made up of 13 amino acids. In germline, CDR1 is SGHTA, CDR2 FQGTGA. Trimming shortened V by 4 bases and J by 7 bases, and 13 bases separated the two germline ends. TCRdb reprocessed the 5' RACE reads via MiXCR and lists one record per CDR3 protein. The profile covers 80,000 to 95,000 distinct CDR3 sequences, with roughly an eighth appearing a single time and approximately 7% taken by the ten largest. The chain has TRBV7-3 and TRBJ2-5; no reliable D call. Sequenced sample: whole blood. This sequence was found in an adult who was a healthcare worker with PCR-confirmed SARS-CoV-2 infection or an uninfected control (not recorded which). The CDR3 sequence is CASSSTGPGTQYF. Here the CDR3 DNA reads TGTGCCAGCAGCTCCACTGGGCCGGGGACCCAGTACTTC.